This T cell receptor (beta chain) was documented in a study of long-term antiretroviral therapy in people with HIV. Study outcomes and limitations: Dating from the mid-2000s to the late 2010s, the blood was possibly obtained under older ART regimens.

Comments on this clone: The antigen is undetermined.

V was pared by 6 bases and J by 4 bases, with 12 bases between. The CDR3 extends over 13 amino acids. Germline V gene lookup returns CDR1 MDHEN and CDR2 SYDVKM. A v3.0 immunoSEQ assay was performed at survey level. The assay was immunoSEQ multiplex PCR, and TCRdb's table has in-frame clones only and misses some. The sample shows 15,000 to 20,000 clones, over 75% of them seen only once. This TCR was recovered from a man in his late teens or twenties with HIV. The chain couples TRBV28 to TRBJ1-2; D gene unclear. Source: unsorted PBMCs, taken 0.3 years after starting antiretroviral therapy. The CDR3 loop is CASRYRRGYGYTF. CDR3 bases: TGTGCCAGCAGATACCGCCGGGGCTATGGCTACACCTTC.